The T cell receptor beta chain under discussion was sequenced for a study of human T cells and chemical hapten exposure. Study-level results: Relative to controls, expanded TCRs formed significantly more large CDR3 similarity clusters.

To note about this clonotype: Its antigen is unknown.

In germline, CDR1 is LGHDT, CDR2 YNNKEL (reference sequence). The V end lost 6 bases, the J end lost 3 bases, and 12 bases lay between the germline ends. The CDR3 length is 14 residues. This sample's time point: pre-sensitization, week 0. The treatment was: therapeutic diphenylcyclopropenone sensitization with weekly scalp DPC. Prior to each patch test being applied, blood was drawn. Suited to DPC and affected by alopecia, the donors ranged from 18 to 70 years old. Unfractionated whole blood was the source from which total RNA was extracted. TCRdb ran MiXCR on the RACE reads and lists one entry per CDR3 protein. The sample records a few hundred thousand distinct CDR3 sequences, just under 8% being singletons.

The TCR originated in a man aged 18 to 35 with alopecia areata. Some clones in this sample may be carry-over from other donors' samples. Here the sequenced sample was whole blood, taken in connection with sensitization to the hapten diphenylcyclopropenone (DPC). V is TRBV3-1 and J is TRBJ2-1, with D perhaps matching TRBD2 (5 bases). The CDR3 nucleotides are TGTGCCAGCAGTCCGGACTTGAACTACAATGAGCAGTTCTTC. Protein: CASSPDLNYNEQFF.